This T cell receptor beta chain appears in the sequencing data of a study of T cell repertoires in cytomegalovirus infection (dated by TCRdb to the late 2010s). As for the study more broadly: Donor HLA type was relevant to the analysis, because carriage of CMV infection together with the matching HLA type was indicated by public TCR beta signatures. General conclusions and limits of the study: In both this cohort and an independent roughly 350-donor cohort, the cumulative frequency of public TCR beta family members distinguished carriers of CMV infection plus the relevant HLA type. In the ex vivo response, HLA-C-restricted CMV-specific TCR beta clonotypes were dominant, and in two of eight donors the single most frequent clonotype came from this HLA-C-restricted group.

This clonotype was counted at least ten times. Its antigen is not yet known. The junction does not match germline at one end; this may be a read error. The instrument given in TCRdb is Illumina HiSeq 1500. TCRdb reworked the public reads: Q25 trimming with fastp, MiXCR clone assembly, productive beta chains retained. Rows merge per CDR3 protein into single entries with the most common DNA and genes. This sample gives about 600,000 distinct CDR3 sequences in total; less than 25% of them show up just once. The leading ten clones occupy roughly 8% of the sample. CDR3 length: 11 amino acids, cysteine to phenylalanine. Just CDR3 DNA is preserved here, 33 bases in frame from base 1. Per the germline V gene, SGHRS is the CDR1 and YFSETQ is the CDR2.

The chain was built from TRBV5-1 and TRBJ2-1; the D segment cannot be called with confidence. This receptor was identified in a human donor in good health (CMV status not recorded). Some clones in this sample may be carry-over from other donors' samples. The sequencing sample was made of CD8+ T cells from PBMCs. The nucleotide sequence is given as TGTGCCAGCAGTTTGGGATGGGAGCAGTTCTTC. The resulting protein is CASSLGWEQFF.